The present T cell receptor (beta chain) was sequenced within a study of blood T cell repertoires in COVID-19. Background on the study: Both acute and convalescent COVID-19 samples were obtained from the United States, Italy and Spain. Sources were T cells, B-cell-depleted T cells, or PBMCs; the material itself was cDNA or gDNA.

Source study methods: The assay estimated nucleated cells by amplifying reference gene primers. Clones were sequenced by immunoSEQ multiplex PCR, and TCRdb holds only the in-frame ones, with some missing. D and trimming come from the DNA, and the V and J calls and clone size come from that table. The sample lists around 270,000 clones, more than 85% occurring once. The CDR3 totals 17 residues. The germline V and J ends were trimmed by 5 bases and 8 bases, with 27 bases remaining between them. Germline loops: CDR1 PRHDT, CDR2 FYEKMQ (reference sequence). The sample was peripheral blood. The sequence was collected from a man aged 30-40 years with acute or convalescent COVID-19. The chain has TRBV13 and TRBJ1-2, with D possibly matching TRBD1 (6 bases). The CDR3 reads CASSPGVESAKIGGYTF. DNA of the CDR3: TGTGCCAGCAGCCCAGGGGTAGAATCCGCTAAGATCGGAGGCTACACCTTC.